A single sample is the source of the 28 T cell receptor beta chains below, sequenced in a study of T cell responses to AZD1222 COVID-19 vaccine. Profiling relied on immunoSEQ multiplex PCR, and the TCRdb table lists in-frame clones only, not all of them. The table records approximately 85,000 clones, 80% to 90% of them present only once. The specimen comprised peripheral blood, sampled on day 0 of AZD1222 vaccination. These receptors originate from an adult in good health.

The chain uses TRBV19 and TRBJ2-7; the match to TRBD1 covers 9 bases. J lost 7 bases, V lost 7 bases, and 17 bases had no gene match. This CDR3 has 16 amino acids. The V gene's germline CDR1 is LNHDA and CDR2 SQIVND (reference sequence). CDR3 nucleotide sequence: TGTGCCAGTATGAGGAGGGCCACAGGGGGCGGGGAAGAGCAGTACTTC. Its protein product is CASMRRATGGGEEQYF.

The chain uses TRBV7-8 and TRBJ1-1; D may be TRBD1 (6 bases). This CDR3 contains 19 residues. The V and J ends lost 8 bases and 4 bases respectively, with 32 bases between them. Germline CDR1 and CDR2: SGHVS and FQNEAQ. As DNA, the CDR3 is TGTGCCAGCCACGAAAACTCAGGGGCAGTCCTTGGGATGGCCACTGAAGCTTTCTTT. Translation gives CASHENSGAVLGMATEAFF.

This chain joins TRBV6-5 and TRBJ1-2; 7 bases agree with TRBD1. Germline trimming cut 6 bases from V and 3 bases from J; bases unmatched to any gene: 4. This CDR3 is built from 13 residues. The V gene's germline CDR1 is MNHEY and CDR2 SVGAGI. CDR3 in DNA: TGTGCCAGCAGGGCGACAGGGTACTATGGCTACACCTTC. Protein product: CASRATGYYGYTF.

This clone was seen just once. The chain carries TRBV4-1 and TRBJ1-1; 12 bases map to TRBD1. V lost 3 bases to trimming and J lost 5 bases; unmatched junction nucleotides: 1. Germline values: CDR1 MGHRA, CDR2 YSYEKL. CDR3 length: 14 residues. In DNA, the CDR3 is TGCGCCAGCAGCCAGGGACAGGGGGCGACTGAAGCTTTCTTT. Its protein is CASSQGQGATEAFF.

In this sample, this clone turned up once. The J gene is TRBJ1-2, the V gene TRBV18; D gene ambiguous. This CDR3 region has 15 residues. V dropped 0 bases and J dropped 4 bases, with 12 bases sitting between them. The germline gives CDR1 KGHSH, CDR2 LQKENI. The CDR3 reads CASSPPYRTFYGYTF. The CDR3 DNA reads TGTGCCAGCTCACCACCTTATAGGACTTTCTATGGCTACACCTTC.

V is TRBV29-1 and J is TRBJ2-1; TRBD2 matches at 7 bases. CDR3 size: 13 residues. The trim removed 6 bases at V and 4 bases at J, leaving 6 bases unmatched. The germline gives CDR1 SQVTM, CDR2 ANQGSEA. CDR3 loop: CSVRLAVYNEQFF. CDR3 nucleotides: TGCAGCGTAAGACTAGCTGTGTACAATGAGCAGTTCTTC.

The rearrangement links TRBV19 to TRBJ2-1; 9 bases agree with TRBD2. The germline V gene has CDR1 LNHDA and CDR2 SQIVND (reference sequence). V lost 7 bases and J lost 3; bases outside the gene matches: 4. The CDR3 runs to 14 residues. The CDR3 DNA reads TGTGCCAGTAATGGACTAGCGAACTACAATGAGCAGTTCTTC. It yields the protein CASNGLANYNEQFF.

This sequence joins TRBV18 and TRBJ1-5; 8 bases are a match to TRBD1. Germline-derived CDR1 and CDR2 are KGHSH and LQKENI. The CDR3 contains 14 residues. V was clipped by 6 bases and J by 3 bases; unmatched bases: 4. CDR3 loop: CASSRDRNNQPQHF. The CDR3 DNA follows: TGTGCCAGCTCTCGGGACAGGAACAATCAGCCCCAGCATTTT.

As concerns this clone: Relative to the germline gene, one junction end is altered; a read error may explain this. The chain employs TRBV7-7 and TRBJ2-1, with a tentative D call TRBD1 (5 bases). This CDR3 has 15 amino acids. The germline V gene has CDR1 SSHAT and CDR2 FNYEAQ (reference sequence). The CDR3, as DNA: TGTGCTAGCAGCCCCGGGCAGGGCCGCTACAATGAGCAGTTCTTC. Translated: CASSPGQGRYNEQFF.

Sample share makes this clone medium-sized (0.01 to 0.1%). The genes are TRBV19 and TRBJ2-1; unclear D gene. The germline V gene encodes CDR1 LNHDA and CDR2 SQIVND (reference sequence). This CDR3 region has 12 residues. V was shortened by 3 bases and J by 10 bases, with 10 bases between the two germline ends. The CDR3 sequence: CASSIGVREQFF. The DNA of the CDR3 is TGTGCCAGTAGTATCGGTGTCAGGGAGCAGTTCTTC.

The chain recombines TRBV7-2 with TRBJ1-3, with 8 bases identical to TRBD1. Germline V gene sequence: CDR1 SGHTA, CDR2 FQGNSA. Losses at the gene ends were 4 bases for V and 9 bases for J; bases not matched to a gene: 5. CDR3 length equals 13 residues. The CDR3 here is CASSSNRGSTIYF. The CDR3 coding sequence is TGTGCCAGCAGCTCGAACAGGGGGTCCACCATATATTTT.

This clone was counted only a few times. V gene TRBV19 combines with J gene TRBJ1-1, with D possibly being TRBD1 (5 bases). This CDR3 contains 14 residues. The germline gives CDR1 LNHDA, CDR2 SQIVND (reference sequence). The V gene lost 10 bases and the J gene lost 6 bases, with 21 bases spanning the gap. DNA for the CDR3: TGTGCCACTGTGAGGGACCTACAACGCGCTGAAGCTTTCTTT. Translating it yields CATVRDLQRAEAFF.

The V and J genes are TRBV30 and TRBJ1-1; 7 bases map to TRBD1. The CDR3 consists of 14 residues. The ends lost 4 bases at V and 6 bases at J; junction bases unmatched: 11. Germline values: CDR1 GTSNPN, CDR2 SVGIG (reference sequence). The CDR3 reads CAWIPRDRLAEAFF. CDR3 coding DNA: TGTGCCTGGATTCCTAGGGACAGATTGGCTGAAGCTTTCTTT.

V gene TRBV6-5 combines with J gene TRBJ1-6, with TRBD1 as a possible D gene (5 bases). Germline CDR1 is MNHEY and CDR2 is SVGAGI. V was trimmed by 5 bases and J by 8 bases, leaving 10 bases between them. This CDR3 region has 13 residues. In nucleotides, the CDR3 is TGTGCCAGCAGTATCAGGGTAGATTCACCCCTCCACTTT. This encodes CASSIRVDSPLHF.

The V gene is TRBV7-9, the J gene TRBJ2-3; possible D gene TRBD2, 6 bases. This CDR3 spans 15 amino acids. V was clipped by 5 bases and J by 1 base, with 13 bases between them. Germline V gives CDR1 SEHNR, CDR2 FQNEAQ (reference sequence). CDR3 loop: CASSKEGMGTDTQYF. The CDR3, as DNA: TGTGCCAGCAGCAAGGAGGGGATGGGCACAGATACGCAGTATTTT.

This clone was observed once. The gene calls are TRBV5-4 and TRBJ2-1, with 10 bases aligning to TRBD1. This CDR3 contains 15 residues. The germline V gene encodes CDR1 SGHNT and CDR2 YYREEE (reference sequence). Trimming took 4 bases from V and 5 from J; bases not matched to a gene: 6. The CDR3 sequence: CASSPIGQGDNEQFF. The CDR3 DNA reads as TGTGCCAGCAGCCCTATAGGACAGGGGGACAATGAGCAGTTCTTC.

The chain joins TRBV11-2 to TRBJ1-2; TRBD1 agrees at 7 bases. Germline CDR1 and CDR2: SGHAT and FQNNGV. The CDR3 spans 17 residues. Trimming at V came to 6 bases and at J to 3 bases, leaving 16 bases not matched to a gene. The CDR3 is CASSPLGGTAKYYGYTF. CDR3 DNA sequence: TGTGCCAGCAGTCCCTTAGGGGGGACAGCGAAATACTATGGCTACACCTTC.

The rearrangement links TRBV11-3 to TRBJ2-3; D not certain. Germline values: CDR1 SGHNT, CDR2 YENEEA. The CDR3 is 13 residues long. Between the trimmed V and J ends, which lost 0 bases and 3 bases, there was a span of 4 bases. The CDR3 region has the DNA TGTGCCAGCAGCTTAGAGGTTACAGATACGCAGTATTTT. This gives the protein CASSLEVTDTQYF.

The J gene is TRBJ2-1, the V gene TRBV5-6, with TRBD1 matching 9 bases. This CDR3 contains 15 residues. Trimming at V came to 2 bases and at J to 6 bases, leaving 6 bases not matched to a gene. Germline V gene data show CDR1 as SGHDT and CDR2 as YYEEEE. In nucleotides, the CDR3 is TGTGCCAGCAGCTTACGGGGACAGGGATCCAATGAGCAGTTCTTC. Protein sequence: CASSLRGQGSNEQFF. Full variable domain (missing parts from reference TRBV5-6 and TRBJ2-1): DAGVTQSPTHLIKTRGQQVTLRCSPKSGHDTVSWYQQALGQGPQFIFQYYEEEERQRGNFPDRFSGHQFPNYSSELNVNALLLGDSALYLCASSLRGQGSNEQFFGPGTRLTVL.

This chain connects TRBV5-8 to TRBJ2-7; D is undetermined. Per germline, CDR1 SGHTS and CDR2 YDEGEE. The CDR3 runs to 12 residues. V dropped 0 bases and J dropped 6 bases, with 7 bases sitting between them. CDR3 loop: CASSLVRVEQYF. The DNA of the CDR3 is TGTGCCAGCAGCTTGGTCCGGGTCGAGCAGTACTTC. Supplemented by reference TRBV5-8 and TRBJ2-7, the full variable domain reads EAGVTQSPTHLIKTRGQQATLRCSPISGHTSVYWYQQALGLGLQFLLWYDEGEERNRGNFPPRFSGRQFPNYSSELNVNALELEDSALYLCASSLVRVEQYFGPGTRLTVT.

CDR3 bases: TGTGCTAGTGGTTTGAATCTAGGACAACCCACTGAAGCTTTCTTT. It encodes CASGLNLGQPTEAFF. The genes are TRBV12-5 and TRBJ1-1; D may be TRBD1 (5 bases). V lost 2 bases, J lost 4 bases, and 14 bases lay in between. The germline V gene has CDR1 LGHNT and CDR2 FRNRAP. This CDR3 is 15 amino acids long.

CDR3 sequence: CASSKGGWGTEAFF. The CDR3 DNA reads as TGTGCCAGCTCCAAGGGGGGATGGGGCACTGAAGCTTTCTTT. The chain combines TRBV18 with TRBJ1-1; maybe TRBD1 (6 bases). Germline V lookup: CDR1 KGHSH, CDR2 LQKENI. The CDR3 totals 14 residues. V was cut by 6 bases and J by 4 bases, with 15 bases left in between. Based on the CDR3 plus reference TRBV18 and TRBJ1-1, the full variable domain is NAGVMQNPRHLVRRRGQEARLRCSPMKGHSHVYWYRQLPEEGLKFMVYLQKENIIDESGMPKERFSAEFPKEGPSILRIQQVVRGDSAAYFCASSKGGWGTEAFFGQGTRLTVV.

The V and J genes are TRBV7-2 and TRBJ2-2, with unresolved D. This CDR3 spans 14 amino acids. Per germline, CDR1 SGHTA and CDR2 FQGNSA. The ends were cut back, 5 bases at V and 7 bases at J, with 14 bases in the middle. Written as DNA, the CDR3 is TGTGCCAGCAGCCATGGTCTGGGCGGCGGGGAGCTGTTTTTT. It encodes CASSHGLGGGELFF.

The chain carries TRBV5-5 and TRBJ2-2, with D possibly TRBD2 on 6 matching bases. Trimming stripped 0 bases from V and 2 bases from J, with 11 bases between. The CDR3 spans 16 residues. Germline CDR1 and CDR2: SGHKS and YYEKEE (reference sequence). The CDR3 here is CASSLAGTSNTGELFF. In DNA, the CDR3 is TGTGCCAGCAGCTTGGCGGGCACTAGCAACACCGGGGAGCTGTTTTTT.

In nucleotides, the CDR3 is TGCGCCAGCAGCGCGGGCGGGGAAAATTCACCCCTCCACTTT. Its protein product is CASSAGGENSPLHF. This chain uses TRBV5-1 with TRBJ1-6; unclear D gene. Germline loops: CDR1 SGHRS, CDR2 YFSETQ. Trimming cost V 4 bases and J 7 bases, with 12 bases left between them. CDR3 length: 14 residues.

The rearrangement links TRBV29-1 to TRBJ2-2, with 11 nucleotides matching TRBD2. From germline, CDR1 is SQVTM and CDR2 ANQGSEA. CDR3 length: 13 amino acids. CDR3 in DNA: TGCAGTGCAACTAGCGGGGGAACCGGGGAGCTGTTTTTT. Translation gives CSATSGGTGELFF.

The chain combines TRBV6-6 with TRBJ2-3; TRBD1 matches at 7 bases. V was pared by 5 bases and J by 2 bases, with 4 bases of the junction left unmatched. CDR3 size: 14 residues. The V gene's germline CDR1 is MNHNY and CDR2 SVGAGI (reference sequence). The CDR3 loop is CASSRDRDTDTQYF. In DNA, the CDR3 is TGTGCCAGCAGTCGCGACAGGGACACAGATACGCAGTATTTT.

V is TRBV3-1 (or the pseudogene TRBV3-2) and J is TRBJ1-4; D not certain. The V and J ends lost 3 bases and 0 bases respectively, with 11 bases between them. CDR1 is LGHDT and CDR2 is YNNKEL in the germline V gene (reference sequence). There are 16 residues in the CDR3. The CDR3 bases are TGTGCCAGCAGCCACCAGGTTTGGACAACTAATGAAAAACTGTTTTTT. Translated: CASSHQVWTTNEKLFF.